One sample yielded the 28 T cell receptor beta chains listed below, sequenced in a study of cytomegalovirus exposure and HLA in healthy donors. TCRdb keeps only in-frame clones here, not all; method: immunoSEQ multiplex PCR. The table includes about 200,000 clones, around 84% detected once. The source material was PBMCs. The receptors were gathered from a woman in her thirties in good health and CMV-seropositive.

This clone was counted a few times. The rearrangement links TRBV29-1 to TRBJ2-3, with a weak D call TRBD1 (6 bases). There are 15 residues in the CDR3. Germline-derived CDR1 and CDR2 are SQVTM and ANQGSEA. V lost 4 bases, J lost 0 bases, and 14 bases lay in between. The CDR3 sequence: CSVVRDTSSTDTQYF. CDR3 sequence (DNA): TGCAGCGTTGTTCGGGACACCTCTAGCACAGATACGCAGTATTTT.

The V call is TRBV18, the J call TRBJ2-7, with 8 bases fitting TRBD2. This CDR3 has 16 residues. Per the germline V gene, CDR1 is KGHSH and CDR2 is LQKENI. V dropped 2 bases and J dropped 0; count of bases not matched to a gene: 6. As DNA, the CDR3 is TGTGCCAGCTCACCAGAGAACCTAGCGGGCTCCTACGAGCAGTACTTC. Its protein product is CASSPENLAGSYEQYF.

This rearrangement joins TRBV15 to TRBJ2-1; 10 bases fit TRBD2. Germline-derived CDR1 and CDR2 are LNHNV and YYDKDF (reference sequence). This CDR3 contains 17 residues. J lost 0 bases, V lost 3 bases, and 5 bases had no gene match. The CDR3 region has the DNA TGTGCCACCAGCAGGGATAAGCGGGGGGGCTCCTACAATGAGCAGTTCTTC. Residues: CATSRDKRGGSYNEQFF.

The rearrangement joins TRBV19 to TRBJ1-5; 9 nucleotides line up with TRBD1. The J segment lost 5 bases and the V segment lost 5 bases, leaving 7 bases of the junction unmatched. The CDR3 is 15 residues long. Germline CDR1 reads LNHDA; CDR2 reads SQIVND (reference sequence). CDR3 amino acids: CASSLTGGSHQPQHF. For the CDR3, the DNA is TGTGCCAGTAGTTTAACAGGGGGCTCCCATCAGCCCCAGCATTTT.

This clone was seen once. The rearrangement joins TRBV9 to TRBJ2-1; D is undetermined. This CDR3 is 12 amino acids long. CDR1 SGDLS and CDR2 YYNGEE come from the germline V gene. V shed 4 bases and J shed 3 bases, with 5 bases lying between them. DNA for the CDR3: TGTGCCAGCAGCCCCGGCTACAATGAGCAGTTCTTC. Encoded protein: CASSPGYNEQFF.

This chain links TRBV30 with TRBJ1-2; weak D call: TRBD1 (5 bases). V was clipped by 0 bases and J by 7 bases, with 18 bases between them. The V gene's germline CDR1 is GTSNPN and CDR2 SVGIG (reference sequence). This CDR3 is 15 amino acids long. In nucleotides, the CDR3 is TGTGCCTGGAGTGTCTCAGGGACTTGGGCTGGTGGCTACACCTTC. Translated, it gives CAWSVSGTWAGGYTF.

The chain couples TRBV27 to TRBJ2-3; 10 bases agree with TRBD1. CDR1 is MNHEY, CDR2 SMNVEV, per germline (reference sequence). V lost 5 bases to trimming and J lost 1 base; unmatched junction nucleotides: 6. This CDR3 spans 16 amino acids. CDR3 amino acids: CASSLRGQGGTDTQYF. The CDR3 DNA follows: TGTGCCAGCAGTCTAAGAGGACAGGGGGGCACAGATACGCAGTATTTT.

Turning to this clone: This clone may be a read error of a much larger clone one base away. Within the sample, other DNA sequences also encode this same CDR3. The rearrangement uses TRBV6-5 and TRBJ1-1; D is possibly TRBD1 (5 bases). Trimming pared 2 bases from V and 1 base from J, leaving 5 bases between. Germline V CDR1 and CDR2: MNHEY, SVGAGI. This CDR3 has 13 residues. The CDR3 region has the DNA TGTGCCAGCAGTTACGGACAGAACACTGAAGCTTTCTTT. It is translated as CASSYGQNTEAFF.

The chain is built from TRBV18 and TRBJ2-1; maybe TRBD2 (6 bases). The CDR3 has 15 residues. Germline loops: CDR1 KGHSH, CDR2 LQKENI. Trimming took 0 bases from V and 4 from J, leaving 10 bases between them. The CDR3 loop is CASSPPSAGYNEQFF. CDR3 DNA sequence: TGTGCCAGCTCACCACCAAGCGCGGGGTACAATGAGCAGTTCTTC.

V is TRBV9 and J is TRBJ2-7, with 14 bases fitting TRBD2. Unmatched junction bases numbered 10, after V lost 4 bases and J lost 4 bases. CDR3 length: 17 amino acids. CDR1 is SGDLS and CDR2 is YYNGEE in the germline V gene. The DNA of the CDR3 is TGTGCCAGCAGCTCAGGACTAGCGGGAGGAATTGATTACGAGCAGTACTTC. Translating it yields CASSSGLAGGIDYEQYF. The full variable domain, in which reference TRBV9 and TRBJ2-7 provide the parts outside the CDR3, is DSGVTQTPKHLITATGQRVTLRCSPRSGDLSVYWYQQSLDQGLQFLIQYYNGEERAKGNILERFSAQQFPDLHSELNLSSLELGDSALYFCASSSGLAGGIDYEQYFGPGTRLTVT.

This clone was recorded a few times. This rearrangement joins TRBV4-1 to TRBJ1-4; 8 bases are a match to TRBD1. The CDR3 runs to 14 residues. CDR1 MGHRA and CDR2 YSYEKL come from the germline V gene. The ends lost 4 bases at V and 12 bases at J; junction bases unmatched: 10. Here the CDR3 reads CASSPTWTGRELFF. In DNA, the CDR3 is TGCGCCAGCAGCCCGACTTGGACAGGGCGGGAACTGTTTTTT.

V gene TRBV7-2 combines with J gene TRBJ1-2; maybe TRBD1 (5 bases). With 1 base removed from V and 4 bases from J, the gap between germline ends came to 16 bases. Germline V lookup: CDR1 SGHTA, CDR2 FQGNSA. CDR3 length: 16 amino acids. The CDR3 coding sequence is TGTGCCAGCAGCTTAGGATCACAGGCGATGGGCTATGGCTACACCTTC. It is translated as CASSLGSQAMGYGYTF.

This clone appeared once. The CDR3 is CASRPPGGLDYGYTF. In nucleotides, the CDR3 is TGTGCCAGCAGGCCTCCAGGGGGCCTAGACTATGGCTACACCTTC. The chain uses TRBV6-1 and TRBJ1-2; 8 bases agree with TRBD1. V lost 6 bases to trimming and J lost 3 bases; unmatched junction nucleotides: 9. The CDR3 contains 15 residues. The germline V gene encodes CDR1 MNHNS and CDR2 SASEGT.

The chain carries TRBV5-1 and TRBJ2-1, with 11 positions matching TRBD2. Per the germline V gene, CDR1 is SGHRS and CDR2 is YFSETQ. V was clipped by 4 bases and J by 5 bases; unmatched bases: 8. CDR3 length: 16 residues. The CDR3 sequence: CASSGGGTSGHNEQFF. CDR3 nucleotide sequence: TGCGCCAGCAGCGGGGGAGGGACTAGCGGCCACAATGAGCAGTTCTTC.

The CDR3 here is CASSSRQENTEAFF. The CDR3 region has the DNA TGCGCCAGCAGCTCCCGACAGGAGAACACTGAAGCTTTCTTT. The chain is built from TRBV5-1 and TRBJ1-1; weak D call: TRBD1 (6 bases). Germline V gene lookup returns CDR1 SGHRS and CDR2 YFSETQ. The CDR3 sequence is 14 residues long. Trimming left V 3 bases short and J 1 base short, with 10 bases between.

This clone was seen only a few times. The chain joins TRBV4-1 to TRBJ1-5, with TRBD1 as a possible D gene (5 bases). The CDR3 sequence is 13 residues long. Germline CDR1 and CDR2: MGHRA and YSYEKL. Between the trimmed V and J ends, which lost 8 bases and 6 bases, there was a span of 14 bases. CDR3 amino acids: CASSPWGGQPQHF. The CDR3 nucleotides read TGCGCCAGCTCCCCGTGGGGCGGTCAGCCCCAGCATTTT.

This chain links TRBV29-1 with TRBJ2-1, with 7 positions matching TRBD2. Germline V gene sequence: CDR1 SQVTM, CDR2 ANQGSEA. Trimming at V came to 6 bases and at J to 3 bases, leaving 11 bases not matched to a gene. The length of the CDR3 is 15 residues. The CDR3 DNA sequence: TGCAGCGTGAACCCGCGGGAGCGGAACTACAATGAGCAGTTCTTC. Translation gives CSVNPRERNYNEQFF.

The chain joins TRBV18 to TRBJ2-7; TRBD2 is a possible D gene (6 bases). The CDR3 sequence is 16 residues long. Germline CDR1 reads KGHSH; CDR2 reads LQKENI. With 3 bases removed from V and 4 bases from J, the gap between germline ends came to 19 bases. The CDR3 sequence: CASSPSFTTSRYEQYF. Here the CDR3 DNA reads TGTGCCAGCTCACCGTCTTTTACTACTAGCAGATACGAGCAGTACTTC.

This clone was recorded once. The rearrangement uses TRBV29-1 and TRBJ2-3, with 9 bases fitting TRBD2. Germline V lookup: CDR1 SQVTM, CDR2 ANQGSEA. With 6 bases clipped from V and 4 bases from J, the junction kept 11 bases outside the gene matches. This CDR3 has 15 residues. CDR3 amino acids: CSVVITSGFADTQYF. Here the CDR3 DNA reads TGCAGCGTCGTAATTACTAGCGGGTTTGCAGATACGCAGTATTTT.

The genes are TRBV10-2 and TRBJ1-1; D call uncertain. The germline V and J ends were trimmed by 5 bases and 4 bases, with 11 bases remaining between them. CDR1 and CDR2 (germline): WSHSY, SAAADI. The CDR3 has 13 residues. The CDR3 loop is CASSFGWSTEAFF. The DNA for the CDR3 is TGCGCCAGCAGTTTCGGATGGAGCACTGAAGCTTTCTTT.

This clone came up once. J is TRBJ2-4 and V is TRBV28; 8 bases are a match to TRBD1. CDR3 length: 15 residues. V gave up 6 bases and J gave up 6 bases; unmatched junction bases: 10. CDR1 and CDR2 from the germline V gene are MDHEN and SYDVKM. The CDR3 here is CASSPGGDRSNIQYF. CDR3 nucleotide sequence: TGTGCCAGCAGCCCAGGAGGGGACAGGTCAAACATTCAGTACTTC.

This clone was observed a few times. The V and J genes are TRBV6-5 and TRBJ1-2; no clear D gene. CDR3 length equals 16 residues. CDR1 and CDR2 (germline): MNHEY, SVGAGI. The germline V and J ends were trimmed by 1 base and 4 bases, with 16 bases remaining between them. The CDR3 DNA reads TGTGCCAGCAGTTACTTGGCTCAATCACAGATCTATGGCTACACCTTC. Translated: CASSYLAQSQIYGYTF.

The chain recombines TRBV27 with TRBJ2-1, with 12 bases aligning to TRBD2. Trimming at V came to 6 bases and at J to 9 bases, leaving 6 bases not matched to a gene. Germline CDR1 MNHEY, CDR2 SMNVEV (reference sequence). This CDR3 region has 14 residues. CDR3 DNA: TGTGCCAGCAGCCTAGCGGGAGGGCCGCTTGAGCAGTTCTTC. It encodes CASSLAGGPLEQFF.

The chain has TRBV28 and TRBJ2-7, with 8 nucleotides matching TRBD1. Germline CDR1 reads MDHEN; CDR2 reads SYDVKM. With 6 bases clipped from V and 3 bases from J, the junction kept 10 bases outside the gene matches. The CDR3 extends over 15 amino acids. Here the CDR3 reads CASRATGAESYEQYF. In DNA form, the CDR3 reads TGTGCCAGCAGGGCGACAGGGGCCGAGAGCTACGAGCAGTACTTC.

The V and J genes are TRBV5-6 and TRBJ2-7; 8 bases match TRBD2. Germline CDR1 and CDR2: SGHDT and YYEEEE. After removal of 2 bases from V and 4 bases from J, the junction contained 5 bases not matched to a gene. The CDR3 has 14 residues. The CDR3 DNA follows: TGTGCCAGCAGCTTTTGGACTAGCTCGTACGAGCAGTACTTC. Residues: CASSFWTSSYEQYF.

This clone was seen more than once but under ten times. The chain has TRBV9 and TRBJ1-2; 9 positions match TRBD1. The CDR3 has 14 residues. Germline V CDR1 and CDR2: SGDLS, YYNGEE. Germline trimming cut 0 bases from V and 8 bases from J; bases unmatched to any gene: 5. CDR3 sequence reads: CASSVGWTGEGYTF. In DNA, the CDR3 is TGTGCCAGCAGCGTAGGGTGGACAGGGGAAGGCTACACCTTC.

This chain links TRBV6-1 with TRBJ2-7; 14 bases are a match to TRBD2. The J segment lost 5 bases and the V segment lost 8 bases, leaving 5 bases of the junction unmatched. Germline lookup yields CDR1 MNHNS and CDR2 SASEGT. The CDR3 extends over 14 amino acids. The CDR3: CASSGLAGVNEQYF. The CDR3 DNA follows: TGTGCCAGCTCGGGACTAGCGGGAGTAAACGAGCAGTACTTC.

CDR3: CASSRGSTSYEQYF. DNA of the CDR3: TGTGCCAGCAGCCGGGGGAGCACCTCCTACGAGCAGTACTTC. V and J are TRBV5-6 and TRBJ2-7, with TRBD2 as a possible D gene (6 bases). Germline-derived CDR1 and CDR2 are SGHDT and YYEEEE. Trimming left V 4 bases short and J 0 bases short, with 11 bases between. The CDR3 has 14 amino acids.